This is a list of T cell receptor beta chains from one sample in a study of blood T cells in healthy people across ages. MiXCR, run by TCRdb on the 5' RACE reads, gives a single entry per CDR3 protein. The sample includes 1.2 million to 1.5 million distinct CDR3 sequences, roughly 64% of them seen just once. Material for sequencing was blood. These receptors originate from a man younger than 30 in good health. Each CDR3 is given with its conserved first and last residue. A D gene is named only where the DNA matches it firmly. Expanded clones are given a class, and other clones once, few, many or no size at all.

len,abundance,v_gene,d_gene,j_gene,CDR3aa,CDR3nt
13,.,TRBV20-1,.,TRBJ2-5,CSAEAGAEETQYF,TGCAGTGCAGAGGCGGGGGCAGAAGAGACCCAGTACTTC
15,.,TRBV18,.,TRBJ2-1,CASPLRGIFFNEQFF,TGTGCCAGCCCTTTGAGAGGGATATTTTTCAATGAGCAGTTCTTC
13,.,TRBV6-1,TRBD1,TRBJ2-5,CASRNRGLETQYF,TGTGCCAGCAGGAACAGGGGGCTAGAGACCCAGTACTTC
15,.,TRBV14,.,TRBJ1-1,CASRGTTSMNTEAFF,TGTGCCAGCAGGGGCACTACATCTATGAACACTGAAGCTTTCTTT
13,.,TRBV5-1,.,TRBJ2-7,CASSLAGSYPEYF,TGCGCCAGCAGCTTGGCGGGTAGCTACCCGGAGTACTTC
16,.,TRBV4-1,.,TRBJ2-3,CASSQGLRGAIDTQYF,TGCGCCAGCAGCCAAGGCCTTAGAGGGGCGATAGATACGCAGTATTTT
12,few,TRBV7-9,.,TRBJ1-5,CASSLASQPQHF,TGTGCCAGCAGCTTAGCTAGTCAGCCCCAGCATTTT
18,.,TRBV4-1,TRBD2,TRBJ2-7,CASSQHILSGSASYEQYF,TGCGCCAGCAGCCAACACATTCTCAGCGGGAGCGCCTCCTACGAGCAGTACTTC
11,few,TRBV20-1,.,TRBJ2-1,CSANKLPEQFF,TGCAGTGCTAATAAGCTCCCTGAGCAGTTCTTC
15,few,TRBV9,.,TRBJ2-7,CASSVAIGRGYEQYF,TGTGCCAGCAGCGTAGCAATCGGACGGGGCTACGAGCAGTACTTC
17,.,TRBV7-2,.,TRBJ2-5,CASSRPPTQGVSETQYF,TGTGCCAGCAGCCGGCCGCCGACACAAGGCGTCTCGGAGACCCAGTACTTC
16,few,TRBV7-2,.,TRBJ2-3,CASSFRIPTFTDTQYF,TGTGCCAGCAGCTTTAGGATCCCCACGTTCACAGATACGCAGTATTTT
14,.,TRBV10-3,.,TRBJ2-1,CATKDSIRYNEQFF,TGTGCCACCAAAGACTCTATCCGGTACAATGAGCAGTTCTTC
13,many,TRBV7-9,TRBD1,TRBJ2-7,CASSPVGQYEQYF,TGTGCCAGCAGCCCAGTGGGACAGTACGAGCAGTACTTC
18,.,TRBV6-1,.,TRBJ2-1,CASSAPRDKGRSYNEQFF,TGTGCCAGCAGTGCACCTCGTGATAAGGGTCGCTCCTACAATGAGCAGTTCTTC
14,.,TRBV6-2/TRBV6-3,.,TRBJ2-7,CASSYRGVNYEQYF,TGTGCCAGCAGTTACCGCGGGGTTAACTACGAGCAGTACTTC
12,.,TRBV13,.,TRBJ2-5,CASSLSLEDQYF,TGTGCCAGCAGCTTGTCTCTAGAGGACCAGTACTTC
16,.,TRBV4-2,.,TRBJ2-2,CASSHPLGRETGELFF,TGTGCCAGCAGCCACCCCCTTGGTCGGGAAACCGGGGAGCTGTTTTTT
14,.,TRBV4-2,.,TRBJ2-7,CASSQAAGNYEQYF,TGTGCCAGCAGCCAAGCGGCTGGGAACTACGAGCAGTACTTC
12,few,TRBV29-1,.,TRBJ2-7,CSGGGQGYEQYF,TGCAGCGGGGGTGGGCAGGGCTACGAGCAGTACTTC
15,.,TRBV4-3,.,TRBJ2-2,CASSQTTVNTGELFF,TGCGCCAGCAGCCAAACAACGGTCAACACCGGGGAGCTGTTTTTT
15,.,TRBV5-1,TRBD2,TRBJ2-1,CASSFSGGTDNGQFF,TGCGCCAGCAGCTTTAGCGGGGGGACCGACAATGGGCAGTTCTTC
15,few,TRBV3-1,.,TRBJ2-3,CASSPRESLTDTQYF,TGTGCCAGCAGCCCCCGGGAGTCCCTCACAGATACGCAGTATTTT
11,.,TRBV30,.,TRBJ2-1,CAWSRGYGQFF,TGTGCCTGGAGTCGTGGTTACGGGCAGTTCTTC
13,few,TRBV29-1,TRBD1,TRBJ1-1,CSVGYRGYTEAFF,TGCAGCGTTGGATACAGGGGGTACACTGAAGCTTTCTTT
13,.,TRBV3-1,TRBD2,TRBJ2-7,CASSAGGPGEQYF,TGTGCCAGCAGCGCGGGAGGGCCCGGAGAACAGTACTTC
16,few,TRBV20-1,.,TRBJ1-6,CSARGGGSSYNSPLHF,TGCAGTGCTAGGGGTGGGGGGAGCTCCTATAATTCACCCCTCCACTTT
15,.,TRBV4-1,.,TRBJ2-7,CASSQGWVWSYEQYF,TGCGCCAGCAGCCAAGGGTGGGTCTGGTCCTACGAGCAGTACTTC
17,.,TRBV27,TRBD2,TRBJ2-1,CASSLSGTSGFYNEQFF,TGTGCCAGCAGTTTATCGGGGACTAGCGGGTTTTACAATGAGCAGTTCTTC
15,once,TRBV9,.,TRBJ2-1,CASSDPGGYIGEQFF,TGTGCCAGCAGCGACCCGGGGGGCTATATTGGTGAGCAGTTCTTC
14,.,TRBV12-3/TRBV12-4,.,TRBJ2-1,CASTASRGLLQQFF,TGTGCCAGCACCGCTTCGCGAGGACTCCTTCAACAGTTCTTC
15,.,TRBV4-1,.,TRBJ2-4,CASSQDRLVNNEQYF,TGCGCCAGCAGCCAAGATCGACTGGTGAACAATGAGCAGTACTTC
16,.,TRBV5-5,TRBD2,TRBJ2-1,CASSDQRGGSYNEQFF,TGTGCCAGCAGCGACCAGCGGGGGGGCTCCTACAATGAGCAGTTCTTC
16,.,TRBV10-3,.,TRBJ2-7,CAISVGGGDSYNEQYF,TGTGCCATCAGCGTCGGGGGCGGGGACTCCTACAATGAGCAGTACTTC
15,few,TRBV15,.,TRBJ2-3,CATSERRRVADTQYF,TGTGCCACCAGCGAACGACGGCGGGTTGCAGATACGCAGTATTTT
14,.,TRBV10-3,TRBD1,TRBJ2-7,CAIGGDRGSYEQYF,TGTGCCATCGGGGGGGACAGGGGTAGCTACGAGCAGTACTTC
13,.,TRBV7-9,TRBD1,TRBJ1-4,CAGPGQGDEKLFF,TGTGCCGGACCGGGACAGGGAGATGAAAAACTGTTTTTT
14,.,TRBV20-1,TRBD1,TRBJ2-3,CSATPGDREDTQCF,TGCAGTGCTACGCCAGGGGACAGGGAAGATACGCAGTGTTTT
16,once,TRBV27,TRBD1,TRBJ2-7,CASSFVRPGGVDEQYF,TGCGCCAGCAGTTTCGTTAGGCCAGGGGGTGTCGACGAGCAGTACTTC
16,few,TRBV7-9,TRBD1,TRBJ1-5,CASSSDREHSNQPQHF,TGTGCCAGCAGCTCTGACAGGGAACATAGCAATCAGCCCCAGCATTTT
14,.,TRBV20-1,.,TRBJ2-5,CSARVDKTYNEQYF,TGCAGTGCTAGAGTGGACAAGACCTACAATGAGCAGTACTTC
15,few,TRBV4-3,TRBD2,TRBJ2-7,CASSPTTGGVYEQYF,TGCGCCAGCAGCCCTACGACGGGGGGGGTCTACGAGCAGTACTTC
11,.,TRBV6-2/TRBV6-3,TRBD2,TRBJ2-1,CASSTTGGRFF,TGTGCCAGCAGCACTACGGGGGGGCGGTTCTTC
14,.,TRBV12-3/TRBV12-4,.,TRBJ2-7,CASSFSGLDDEQYF,TGTGCCAGCAGTTTTTCTGGGCTAGATGACGAGCAGTACTTC
13,few,TRBV29-1,.,TRBJ1-4,CSAGGAYSEKLFF,TGCAGCGCTGGCGGGGCGTATAGTGAAAAACTGTTTTTT
14,.,TRBV5-1,.,TRBJ1-1,CASSLEGGSTEAFF,TGCGCCAGCAGCTTGGAGGGGGGGAGCACTGAAGCTTTCTTT